Given below is one T cell receptor (beta chain) in context. Antigen: not known. The data were obtained in a study of radiotherapy plus CTLA-4 blockade in lung cancer. About the study: Among patients, around 18% showed objective responses, and roughly 30% had disease control.

Using immunoSEQ multiplex PCR, the repertoire was profiled, and TCRdb retains in-frame clones only, with some absent. Among 90,000 to 95,000 clones listed, under 90% were seen once. Trimming shortened V by 3 bases and J by 0 bases, and 12 bases separated the two germline ends. This CDR3 contains 16 residues. Germline CDR1 is MNHEY and CDR2 is SVGAGI. General study results and limits: Together with interferon-beta, which increased in serum after radiation, early dynamic changes in blood T cell clones were reportedly the best predictors of response. Researchers report tumor-derived TCR clones expanding in blood after radiotherapy plus ipilimumab.

With ipilimumab providing CTLA-4 blockade, focal radiation was administered to patients who had chemo-refractory metastatic non-small-cell lung cancer. This receptor was identified in a human donor with non-small cell lung cancer who had stable disease on radiotherapy plus ipilimumab. The sample consisted of peripheral blood, taken from a patient treated with radiotherapy plus ipilimumab. The chain carries TRBV6-5 and TRBJ1-3; the D is unclear. The CDR3 DNA sequence: TGTGCCAGCAGTTATGGCGACGGCAGCTCTGGAAACACCATATATTTT. Its translation: CASSYGDGSSGNTIYF.